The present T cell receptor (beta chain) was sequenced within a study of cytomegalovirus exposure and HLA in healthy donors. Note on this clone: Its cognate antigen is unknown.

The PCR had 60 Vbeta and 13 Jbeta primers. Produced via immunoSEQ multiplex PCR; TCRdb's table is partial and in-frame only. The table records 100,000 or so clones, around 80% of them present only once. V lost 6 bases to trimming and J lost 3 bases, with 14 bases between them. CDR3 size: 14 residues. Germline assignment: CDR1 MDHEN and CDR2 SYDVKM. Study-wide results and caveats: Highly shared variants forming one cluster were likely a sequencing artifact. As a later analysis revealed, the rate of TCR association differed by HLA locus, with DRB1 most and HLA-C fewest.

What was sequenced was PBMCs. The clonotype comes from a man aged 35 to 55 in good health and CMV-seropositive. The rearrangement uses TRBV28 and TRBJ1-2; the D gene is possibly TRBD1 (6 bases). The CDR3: CASSPGDTYYGYTF. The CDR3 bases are TGTGCCAGCAGCCCAGGGGACACTTACTATGGCTACACCTTC.